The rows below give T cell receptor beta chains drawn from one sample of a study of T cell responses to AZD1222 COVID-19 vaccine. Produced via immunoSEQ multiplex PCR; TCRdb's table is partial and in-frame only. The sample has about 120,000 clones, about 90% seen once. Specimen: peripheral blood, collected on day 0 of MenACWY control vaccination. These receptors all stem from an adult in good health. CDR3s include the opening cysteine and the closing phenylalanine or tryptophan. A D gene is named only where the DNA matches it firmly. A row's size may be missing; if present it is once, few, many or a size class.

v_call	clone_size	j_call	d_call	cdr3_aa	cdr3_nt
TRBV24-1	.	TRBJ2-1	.	CATSDYGGTYNEQFF	TGTGCCACCAGTGATTACGGGGGTACCTACAATGAGCAGTTCTTC
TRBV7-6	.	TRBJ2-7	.	CASSPHTRPPTRHFSEQYF	TGTGCCAGCAGCCCACACACCCGACCACCGACTAGACATTTCTCCGAGCAGTACTTC
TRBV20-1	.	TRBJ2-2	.	CSASPDETNTGELFF	TGCAGTGCTAGTCCCGACGAGACGAACACCGGGGAGCTGTTTTTT
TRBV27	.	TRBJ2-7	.	CASSFRGTAYEQYF	TGTGCCAGCAGTTTCCGGGGGACAGCCTACGAGCAGTACTTC
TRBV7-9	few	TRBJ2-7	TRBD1	CASSLDRAGDEQYF	TGTGCCAGCAGCCTAGACAGGGCTGGGGACGAGCAGTACTTC
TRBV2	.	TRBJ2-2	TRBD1	CASGGTGGYTGELFF	TGTGCCAGCGGGGGGACAGGGGGTTACACCGGGGAGCTGTTTTTT
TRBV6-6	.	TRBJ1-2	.	CASREGGKSYGYTF	TGTGCCAGCCGAGAGGGGGGAAAATCCTATGGCTACACCTTC
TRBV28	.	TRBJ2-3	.	CASSLGALDTQYF	TGTGCCAGCAGTTTAGGCGCCTTAGATACGCAGTATTTT
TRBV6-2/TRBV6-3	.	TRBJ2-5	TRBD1	CASSYSDRDMRETQYF	TGTGCCAGCAGTTATTCGGACAGGGACATGCGAGAGACCCAGTACTTC
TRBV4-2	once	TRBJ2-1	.	CASSQDILGAEQFF	TGTGCCAGCAGCCAAGACATCCTAGGGGCTGAGCAGTTCTTC
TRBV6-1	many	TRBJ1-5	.	CASSEVRTGNQPQHF	TGTGCCAGCAGTGAAGTTCGAACAGGTAATCAGCCCCAGCATTTT
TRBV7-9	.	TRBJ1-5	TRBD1	CASSLGGTGDPSNQPQHF	TGTGCCAGCAGCTTAGGGGGGACAGGGGATCCTAGCAATCAGCCCCAGCATTTT
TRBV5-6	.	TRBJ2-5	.	CASSPLSRETQYF	TGTGCCAGCAGCCCCCTTAGTCGGGAGACCCAGTACTTC
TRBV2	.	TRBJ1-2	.	CASSPTTGVGYTF	TGTGCCAGCAGTCCCACGACAGGTGTTGGCTACACCTTC
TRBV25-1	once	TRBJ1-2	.	CASSLQNYYGYTF	TGTGCCAGCAGTTTACAGAACTACTATGGCTACACCTTC
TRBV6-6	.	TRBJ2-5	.	CASMQSGAETQYF	TGTGCCAGCATGCAGTCGGGGGCAGAGACCCAGTACTTC
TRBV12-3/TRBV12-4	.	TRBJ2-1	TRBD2	CASGSSGGNEQFF	TGTGCCAGCGGATCTAGCGGAGGCAATGAGCAGTTCTTC
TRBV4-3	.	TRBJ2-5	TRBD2	CASSQDVLGGGRETQYF	TGCGCCAGCAGCCAAGATGTGCTGGGGGGGGGTCGAGAGACCCAGTACTTC
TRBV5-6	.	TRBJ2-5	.	CASSLVNPETQYF	TGTGCCAGCAGCTTGGTAAACCCGGAGACCCAGTACTTC
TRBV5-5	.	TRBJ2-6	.	CASSPSRVGANVLTF	TGTGCCAGCAGCCCGTCCCGGGTAGGGGCCAACGTCCTGACTTTC
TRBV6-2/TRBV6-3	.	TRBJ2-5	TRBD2	CASSYGSGGAIETQYF	TGTGCCAGCAGTTATGGTAGCGGGGGGGCCATTGAGACCCAGTACTTC
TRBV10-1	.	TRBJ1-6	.	CASQDLYNSPLHF	TGCGCCAGCCAGGATCTTTATAATTCACCCCTCCACTTT
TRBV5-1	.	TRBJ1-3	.	CASRGLQGSGNTIYF	TGCGCCAGCAGAGGATTACAGGGCTCTGGAAACACCATATATTTT
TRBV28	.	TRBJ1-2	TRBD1	CASSSLRGPYGYTF	TGTGCCAGCAGTTCCCTCAGGGGGCCTTATGGCTACACCTTC
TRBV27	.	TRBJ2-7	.	CASSFGTTPYEQYF	TGTGCCAGCAGTTTCGGGACAACTCCCTACGAGCAGTACTTC
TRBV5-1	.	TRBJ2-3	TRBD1	CASSRWTGGTDTQYF	TGCGCCAGCAGCCGGTGGACAGGGGGCACAGATACGCAGTATTTT
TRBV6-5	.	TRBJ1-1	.	CASSYGYSNTEAFF	TGTGCCAGCAGTTACGGGTACTCGAACACTGAAGCTTTCTTT
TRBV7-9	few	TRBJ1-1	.	CASSLQGMGTEAFF	TGTGCCAGCAGCTTGCAGGGGATGGGAACTGAAGCTTTCTTT
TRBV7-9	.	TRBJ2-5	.	CASSQPDSSKETQYF	TGTGCCAGCAGCCAACCCGATTCAAGTAAAGAGACCCAGTACTTC
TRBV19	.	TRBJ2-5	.	CASRSNHQETQYF	TGTGCCAGTAGGTCGAACCACCAAGAGACCCAGTACTTC
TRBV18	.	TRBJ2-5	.	CASSQQTANQETQYF	TGTGCCAGCTCACAACAGACGGCGAACCAAGAGACCCAGTACTTC
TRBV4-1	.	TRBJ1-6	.	CASSQPSGRDNSPLHF	TGCGCCAGCAGCCAACCATCGGGGAGGGATAATTCACCCCTCCACTTT
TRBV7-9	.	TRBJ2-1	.	CASSLGGTSSSYNEQFF	TGTGCCAGCAGCTTAGGAGGCACGTCGAGCTCCTACAATGAGCAGTTCTTC
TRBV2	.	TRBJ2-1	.	CASTDRYNEQFF	TGTGCCAGCACAGACAGATACAATGAGCAGTTCTTC
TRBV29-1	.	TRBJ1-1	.	CSVVSARQNTEAFF	TGCAGCGTTGTGTCGGCCAGGCAGAACACTGAAGCTTTCTTT
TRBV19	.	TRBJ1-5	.	CASSIDWGSNQPQHF	TGTGCCAGTAGTATAGATTGGGGTAGCAATCAGCCCCAGCATTTT